The TCR beta chain described here comes from a study of response to subunit inactivated influenza vaccine. General study results and limits: Authors suggested seasonal influenza vaccinations each recruit few new T cells.

Each CDR3 protein is one row after TCRdb ran MiXCR on the RT-PCR reads. The sample shows over 750,000 distinct CDR3 sequences, approximately 22% of them seen only once. As for this clonotype: Its antigen is not identified.

The CDR3 has 13 residues. Trimming at V came to 4 bases and at J to 5 bases, leaving 3 bases not matched to a gene. Germline V gene sequence: CDR1 KGHDR, CDR2 SFDVKD. Sequenced here: PBMCs from blood, sampled more than 4 days after vaccination. The TCR originated in a man aged 45-65 years who received an inactivated influenza vaccine. The J gene is TRBJ1-1, the V gene TRBV24-1; 7 bases line up with TRBD1. CDR3 loop: CATSEPGGTEAFF. CDR3 DNA: TGTGCCACCAGTGAACCAGGGGGGACTGAAGCTTTCTTT.